Listed here are 26 T cell receptor beta chains from one sample, sequenced in a study of blood T cells in healthy people across ages. For the second PCR, which ran for about 7 to 11 cycles, a sample-barcoded 5' primer and a J-beta primer mix were used. TCRdb re-derived calls from the 5' RACE reads in MiXCR, one entry per CDR3 protein. The repertoire has just over 1 million distinct CDR3 sequences, 40% to 50% of them found once; the top ten carry around 18%. The sample consisted of blood. These receptors originate from a woman aged 60-75 years in good health.

Only a few counts were recorded for this clonotype. This chain links TRBV14 with TRBJ2-7; D unclear. The germline V gene encodes CDR1 SGHDN and CDR2 FVKESK. The CDR3 covers 15 residues. V dropped 3 bases and J dropped 6 bases, with 18 bases sitting between them. Written as DNA, the CDR3 is TGTGCCAGCAGCCAGGTCCGTCTAAGCTCGGGCGAGCAGTACTTC. Protein product: CASSQVRLSSGEQYF.

The V gene is TRBV20-1, the J gene TRBJ2-4; 10 bases are a match to TRBD1. The J call is in doubt because the DNA end fits TRBJ2-7 better. There are 14 residues in the CDR3. Germline V lookup: CDR1 DFQATT, CDR2 SNEGSKA (reference sequence). The CDR3 DNA reads TGCAGTGCTGCCCGACAGGGGGCTAGATACGAGCAGTACTTC. Translated, it gives CSAARQGARYEQYF.

V and J are TRBV7-9 and TRBJ2-5, with 12 bases that match TRBD2. Germline loops: CDR1 SEHNR, CDR2 FQNEAQ (reference sequence). The CDR3 sequence is 15 residues long. With V trimmed by 6 bases and J by 5 bases, 7 bases remained unmatched. Here the CDR3 reads CASRPTSGRWETQYF. The CDR3 DNA follows: TGTGCCAGCAGACCCACTAGCGGGAGGTGGGAGACCCAGTACTTC.

This clonotype was seen a handful of times. The V and J genes are TRBV6-5 and TRBJ1-6; D perhaps matches TRBD1 (5 bases). Germline values: CDR1 MNHEY, CDR2 SVGAGI. CDR3 size: 18 residues. V was clipped by 0 bases and J by 1 base, with 13 bases between them. CDR3 amino acids: CASSYSIARASYNSPLHF. The CDR3 coding sequence is TGTGCCAGCAGTTACTCGATCGCCAGGGCTTCCTATAATTCACCCCTCCACTTT.

This chain links TRBV6-5 with TRBJ2-5; 13 bases are shared with TRBD2. Losses at the gene ends were 0 bases for V and 5 bases for J; bases not matched to a gene: 3. This CDR3 has 16 amino acids. Germline V CDR1 and CDR2: MNHEY, SVGAGI. This CDR3 reads CASSYSGLAGVETQYF. In DNA, the CDR3 is TGTGCCAGCAGTTACTCTGGACTAGCGGGAGTGGAGACCCAGTACTTC.

The chain uses TRBV2 and TRBJ2-3; TRBD2 might be the D (6 bases). This CDR3 has 14 amino acids. Germline CDR1 is SNHLY and CDR2 is FYNNEI. Trimming took off 6 bases at V and 4 bases at J, with 14 bases between the two ends. The CDR3 sequence is CASSKTSYADTQYF. The CDR3 DNA follows: TGTGCCAGCAGCAAGACTAGTTACGCAGATACGCAGTATTTT.

J is TRBJ2-7 and V is TRBV3-1, with 10 nucleotides matching TRBD2. Germline values: CDR1 LGHDT, CDR2 YNNKEL (reference sequence). Trimming took 3 bases from V and 6 from J; bases not matched to a gene: 5. CDR3 size: 14 residues. CDR3 nucleotides: TGTGCCAGCAGCCAGCGAGCGGGAGGGGGCGAGCAGTACTTC. Encoded protein: CASSQRAGGGEQYF.

This clonotype was recorded a few times. The CDR3 DNA reads as TGCGCCAGCAGCTCCTCCGGGACAGGGTCCTACAATGAGCAGTACTTC. As protein: CASSSSGTGSYNEQYF. The chain joins TRBV5-1 to TRBJ2-7, with 9 bases matching TRBD1. In germline, CDR1 is SGHRS, CDR2 YFSETQ. This CDR3 is built from 16 residues. The trim removed 3 bases at V and 7 bases at J, leaving 14 bases unmatched.

V usage is TRBV2 and J usage is TRBJ2-7; no definite D call. Trimming took off 0 bases at V and 4 bases at J, with 10 bases between the two ends. Germline V lookup: CDR1 SNHLY, CDR2 FYNNEI. CDR3 length equals 14 residues. CDR3 region: CASSEAHDVYEQYF. The CDR3 bases are TGTGCCAGCAGTGAAGCCCATGATGTATACGAGCAGTACTTC.

This chain uses TRBV20-1 with TRBJ2-3; D unresolved. The CDR3 is 12 amino acids. Germline loops: CDR1 DFQATT, CDR2 SNEGSKA (reference sequence). Trimming stripped 0 bases from V and 4 bases from J, with 5 bases between. CDR3 sequence: CSARDPPDTQYF. The CDR3, as DNA: TGCAGTGCTAGAGATCCCCCAGATACGCAGTATTTT.

V usage is TRBV11-1 and J usage is TRBJ2-3; 7 bases agree with TRBD2. The CDR3 sequence is 17 residues long. Unmatched junction bases numbered 10, after V lost 4 bases and J lost 0 bases. Germline V gives CDR1 SGHAT, CDR2 FQDESV (reference sequence). The CDR3 coding sequence is TGTGCCAGCAGCTCACCTCTAGCGGAGATTAGCACAGATACGCAGTATTTT. Amino acid sequence: CASSSPLAEISTDTQYF.

This clonotype was recorded a few times. The chain recombines TRBV24-1 with TRBJ2-7; D is uncertain. The length of the CDR3 is 11 residues. Germline CDR1 is KGHDR and CDR2 is SFDVKD. Trimming shortened V by 9 bases and J by 3 bases, and 8 bases separated the two germline ends. The CDR3 bases are TGTGCCACCGCCGACCACTACGAGCAGTACTTC. This gives the protein CATADHYEQYF.

This clonotype was detected a few times. The V and J genes are TRBV29-1 and TRBJ2-7; unclear D gene. Looked up from germline, CDR1 is SQVTM and CDR2 is ANQGSEA. V lost 2 bases and J 5 bases, leaving 4 bases between the germline ends. The CDR3 sequence is 10 residues long. The CDR3 DNA is TGCAGCGTTGAAAGGGACGAGCAGTACTTC. Amino acid sequence: CSVERDEQYF.

This clonotype was detected only a few times. The V call is TRBV7-8, the J call TRBJ2-3; D gene ambiguous. V dropped 1 base and J dropped 6 bases, with 11 bases sitting between them. This CDR3 spans 14 amino acids. Per germline, CDR1 SGHVS and CDR2 FQNEAQ. The CDR3 loop reads CASSLGSEGDTQYF. The CDR3 DNA sequence: TGTGCCAGCAGCTTAGGGTCAGAAGGGGATACGCAGTATTTT.

The chain recombines TRBV13 with TRBJ2-3; no clear D. Germline CDR1 and CDR2: PRHDT and FYEKMQ (reference sequence). With 5 bases removed from V and 1 base from J, the gap between germline ends came to 7 bases. The CDR3 extends over 13 amino acids. The CDR3 DNA reads as TGTGCCAGCAGCGTCCGTCGCACAGATACGCAGTATTTT. It encodes CASSVRRTDTQYF.

The V and J genes are TRBV27 and TRBJ2-7; no clear D. Germline V gene sequence: CDR1 MNHEY, CDR2 SMNVEV (reference sequence). V lost 2 bases, J lost 0 bases, and 8 bases lay in between. The CDR3 is 14 amino acids. The DNA of the CDR3 is TGTGCCAGCAGTTTAAACTTCAACTCCTACGAGCAGTACTTC. This encodes CASSLNFNSYEQYF.

The V gene is TRBV7-6, the J gene TRBJ2-1, with D perhaps matching TRBD1 (5 bases). This CDR3 comprises 11 residues. The ends were cut back, 4 bases at V and 9 bases at J, with 7 bases in the middle. CDR1 and CDR2 (germline): SGHVS, FNYEAQ. CDR3: CASSYDSEQFF. CDR3 nucleotide sequence: TGTGCCAGCAGCTACGACAGTGAGCAGTTCTTC.

This clonotype occurred a few times. This CDR3 is CASSFGVRSQETQYF. The CDR3 DNA sequence: TGTGCCAGCAGTTTTGGTGTCAGGTCCCAAGAGACCCAGTACTTC. The genes are TRBV12-3 or TRBV12-4 and TRBJ2-5; D is unclear. Trimming cost V 3 bases and J 1 base, with 12 bases left between them. The CDR3 contains 15 residues.

The chain recombines TRBV9 with TRBJ2-1; TRBD1 agrees at 7 bases. The trim removed 2 bases at V and 1 base at J, leaving 3 bases unmatched. This CDR3 contains 15 residues. Germline CDR1 and CDR2: SGDLS and YYNGEE. CDR3 bases: TGTGCCAGCAGCGTTACGGGACAGTCCTACAATGAGCAGTTCTTC. Translation gives CASSVTGQSYNEQFF. The variable domain in full, completed from reference TRBV9 and TRBJ2-1, reads DSGVTQTPKHLITATGQRVTLRCSPRSGDLSVYWYQQSLDQGLQFLIQYYNGEERAKGNILERFSAQQFPDLHSELNLSSLELGDSALYFCASSVTGQSYNEQFFGPGTRLTVL.

This chain links TRBV10-1 with TRBJ2-3; 9 bases are shared with TRBD2. Germline CDR1 and CDR2: WNHNN and SYGVQD (reference sequence). Trimming took 3 bases from V and 3 from J; bases not matched to a gene: 4. This CDR3 is 15 amino acids long. CDR3 residues: CASSDPLAGTDTQYF. The DNA of the CDR3 is TGCGCCAGCAGTGACCCCCTAGCGGGAACAGATACGCAGTATTTT.

This clonotype was counted only a few times. This chain connects TRBV9 to TRBJ2-1, with 10 bases fitting TRBD2. The germline gives CDR1 SGDLS, CDR2 YYNGEE. Unmatched junction bases numbered 17, after V lost 2 bases and J lost 0 bases. The CDR3 is made up of 21 amino acids. The CDR3 DNA reads as TGTGCCAGCAGCGTCACCCTCTCGACTAGCGGGTATGGAAGCTCCTACAATGAGCAGTTCTTC. Translated, it gives CASSVTLSTSGYGSSYNEQFF. Drawing the rest from reference TRBV9 and TRBJ2-1, the complete variable domain is DSGVTQTPKHLITATGQRVTLRCSPRSGDLSVYWYQQSLDQGLQFLIQYYNGEERAKGNILERFSAQQFPDLHSELNLSSLELGDSALYFCASSVTLSTSGYGSSYNEQFFGPGTRLTVL.

V gene TRBV7-8 combines with J gene TRBJ1-2; D might be TRBD1 (6 bases). With 5 bases removed from V and 8 bases from J, the gap between germline ends came to 21 bases. Germline lookup yields CDR1 SGHVS and CDR2 FQNEAQ. The CDR3 contains 15 residues. The CDR3 reads CASSINRDNLWGYTF. The DNA of the CDR3 is TGTGCCAGCAGCATTAACCGGGACAATTTGTGGGGCTACACCTTC. The full variable domain, its missing parts supplied by reference TRBV7-8 and TRBJ1-2, is GAGVSQSPRYKVAKRGQDVALRCDPISGHVSLFWYQQALGQGPEFLTYFQNEAQLDKSGLPSDRFFAERPEGSVSTLKIQRTQQEDSAVYLCASSINRDNLWGYTFGSGTRLTVV.

This clonotype was counted at least ten times. This chain uses TRBV9 with TRBJ2-3; 8 bases agree with TRBD1. The germline V gene has CDR1 SGDLS and CDR2 YYNGEE. This CDR3 contains 15 residues. V dropped 0 bases and J dropped 2; count of bases not matched to a gene: 2. In DNA form, the CDR3 reads TGTGCCAGCAGCGTAGCCCAGGGGGCCACAGATACGCAGTATTTT. It codes for CASSVAQGATDTQYF.

This chain joins TRBV7-2 and TRBJ1-5; D is uncertain. Germline CDR1 and CDR2: SGHTA and FQGNSA. CDR3 length: 16 amino acids. V gave up 0 bases and J gave up 4 bases, with 13 bases separating them. In DNA, the CDR3 is TGTGCCAGCAGCTTAGCCCTATGGGGTTGGAATCAGCCCCAGCATTTT. Protein product: CASSLALWGWNQPQHF.

V is TRBV7-6 and J is TRBJ2-3; 12 bases are a match to TRBD2. CDR3 length: 16 amino acids. Germline CDR1 SGHVS, CDR2 FNYEAQ. J was trimmed by 8 bases and V by 5 bases; bases with no gene match: 11. The CDR3: CASSPRLAGAEPTQYF. CDR3 bases: TGTGCCAGCAGCCCTCGACTAGCGGGAGCTGAGCCTACGCAGTATTTT.

DNA of the CDR3: TGCGCCAGCAGCCCCTCCGCTGGGGGGGATACGCAGTATTTT. Residues: CASSPSAGGDTQYF. The rearrangement joins TRBV5-1 to TRBJ2-3, with D perhaps matching TRBD2 (6 bases). The germline V and J ends were trimmed by 4 bases and 6 bases, with 15 bases remaining between them. The CDR3 sequence is 14 residues long. In germline, CDR1 is SGHRS, CDR2 YFSETQ.